This T cell receptor beta chain was identified in a study of early T cells in non-severe SARS-CoV-2 infection. On the study more broadly: The input, bulk RNA from unsorted whole blood, was sequenced, and chains were unpaired. Study-wide findings and caveats: The matching step, a VDJdb search, favored anti-spike CD8 responses and missed private and CD4 specificities.

Germline V gives CDR1 SGHTA, CDR2 FQGNSA. V lost 4 bases, J lost 8 bases, and 21 bases lay in between. This CDR3 is 15 amino acids long. Individual cDNA molecules carried attached unique molecular identifiers. MiXCR, applied by TCRdb to the 5' RACE reads, yields one record per CDR3 protein. This sample has around 84,000 distinct CDR3 sequences; over 10% occur once, and the top ten carry roughly 3%. This clonotype was seen at least ten times. The antigen is undetermined. This receptor was obtained from an adult who was a healthcare worker with PCR-confirmed SARS-CoV-2 infection or an uninfected control (not recorded which). Sequencing input: whole blood. The gene calls are TRBV7-2 and TRBJ2-7, with D possibly matching TRBD2 (6 bases). Here the CDR3 reads CASSSNLGEAVKQYF. The CDR3, as DNA: TGTGCCAGCAGCTCGAATTTGGGGGAGGCGGTGAAGCAGTACTTC.